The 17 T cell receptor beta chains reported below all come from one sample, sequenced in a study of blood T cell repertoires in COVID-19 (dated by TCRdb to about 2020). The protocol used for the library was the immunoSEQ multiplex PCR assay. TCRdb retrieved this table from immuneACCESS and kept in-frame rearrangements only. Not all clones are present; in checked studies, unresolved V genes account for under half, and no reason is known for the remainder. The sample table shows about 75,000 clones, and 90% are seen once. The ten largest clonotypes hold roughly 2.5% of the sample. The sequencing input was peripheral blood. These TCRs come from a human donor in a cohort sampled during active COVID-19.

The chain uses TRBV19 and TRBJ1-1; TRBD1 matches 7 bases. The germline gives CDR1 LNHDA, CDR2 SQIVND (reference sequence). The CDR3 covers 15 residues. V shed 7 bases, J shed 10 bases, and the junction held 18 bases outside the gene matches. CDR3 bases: TGTGCCAGTACCCGGACCCGGGACAGAGTTTCGGGAGCTTTCTTT. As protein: CASTRTRDRVSGAFF.

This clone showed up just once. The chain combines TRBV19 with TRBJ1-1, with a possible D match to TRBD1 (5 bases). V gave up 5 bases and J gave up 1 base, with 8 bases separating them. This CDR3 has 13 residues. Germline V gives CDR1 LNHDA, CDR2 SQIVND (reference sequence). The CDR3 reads CASSQGTNTEAFF. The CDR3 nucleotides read TGTGCCAGTAGTCAGGGAACGAACACTGAAGCTTTCTTT.

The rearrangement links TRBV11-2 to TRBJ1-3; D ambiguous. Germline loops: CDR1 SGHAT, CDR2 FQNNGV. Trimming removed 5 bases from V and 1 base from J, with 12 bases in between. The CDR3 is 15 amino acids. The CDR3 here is CASSLQVLSGNTIYF. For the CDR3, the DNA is TGTGCCAGCAGCCTTCAGGTATTATCTGGAAACACCATATATTTT.

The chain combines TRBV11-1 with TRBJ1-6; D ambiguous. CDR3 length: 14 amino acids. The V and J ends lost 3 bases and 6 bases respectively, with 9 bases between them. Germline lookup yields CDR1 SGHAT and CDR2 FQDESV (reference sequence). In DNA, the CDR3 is TGTGCCAGCAGCTTTATACGCGGTAATTCACCCCTCCACTTT. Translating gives CASSFIRGNSPLHF.

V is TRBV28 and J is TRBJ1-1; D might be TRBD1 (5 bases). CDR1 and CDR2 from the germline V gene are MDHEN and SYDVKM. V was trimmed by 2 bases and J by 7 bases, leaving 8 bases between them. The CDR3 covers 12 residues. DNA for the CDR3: TGTGCCAGCAGTTTAGGCCAGGGTGAAGCTTTCTTT. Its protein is CASSLGQGEAFF.

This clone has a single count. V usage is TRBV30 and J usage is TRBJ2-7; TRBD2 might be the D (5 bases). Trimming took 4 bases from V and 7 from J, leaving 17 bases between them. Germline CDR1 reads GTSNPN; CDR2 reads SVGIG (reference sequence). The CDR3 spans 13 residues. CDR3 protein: CAWTIPGGGEQYF. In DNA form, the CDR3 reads TGTGCCTGGACCATACCCGGAGGCGGAGAGCAGTACTTC.

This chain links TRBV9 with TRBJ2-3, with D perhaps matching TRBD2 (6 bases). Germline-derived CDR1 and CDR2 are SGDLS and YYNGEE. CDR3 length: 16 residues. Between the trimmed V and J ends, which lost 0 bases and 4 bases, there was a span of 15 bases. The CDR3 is CASSVVGPRGSDTQYF. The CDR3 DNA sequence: TGTGCCAGCAGCGTAGTCGGACCCCGGGGGTCAGATACGCAGTATTTT. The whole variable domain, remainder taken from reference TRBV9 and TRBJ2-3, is DSGVTQTPKHLITATGQRVTLRCSPRSGDLSVYWYQQSLDQGLQFLIQYYNGEERAKGNILERFSAQQFPDLHSELNLSSLELGDSALYFCASSVVGPRGSDTQYFGPGTRLTVL.

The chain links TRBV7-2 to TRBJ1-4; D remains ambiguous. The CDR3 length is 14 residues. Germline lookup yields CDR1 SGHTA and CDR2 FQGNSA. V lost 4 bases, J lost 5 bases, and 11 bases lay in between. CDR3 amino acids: CASSSGSPNEKLFF. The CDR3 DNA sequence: TGTGCCAGCAGCTCCGGGAGCCCAAATGAAAAACTGTTTTTT. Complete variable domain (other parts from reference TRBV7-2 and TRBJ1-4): GAGVSQSPSNKVTEKGKDVELRCDPISGHTALYWYRQSLGQGLEFLIYFQGNSAPDKSGLPSDRFSAERTGGSVSTLTIQRTQQEDSAVYLCASSSGSPNEKLFFGSGTQLSVL.

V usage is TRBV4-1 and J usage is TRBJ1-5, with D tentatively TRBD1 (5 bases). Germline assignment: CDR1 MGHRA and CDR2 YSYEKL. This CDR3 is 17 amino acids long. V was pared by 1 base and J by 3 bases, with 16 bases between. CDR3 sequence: CASSQGRSGNLNQPQHF. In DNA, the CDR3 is TGCGCCAGCAGCCAAGGCCGATCAGGGAACCTCAATCAGCCCCAGCATTTT.

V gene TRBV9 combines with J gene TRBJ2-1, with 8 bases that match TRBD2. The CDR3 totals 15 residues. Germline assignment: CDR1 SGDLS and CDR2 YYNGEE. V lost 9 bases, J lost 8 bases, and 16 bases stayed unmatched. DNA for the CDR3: TGTGCCACCTGTAGGGGACTAGGGTTTGAGGATGAGCAGTTCTTC. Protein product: CATCRGLGFEDEQFF.

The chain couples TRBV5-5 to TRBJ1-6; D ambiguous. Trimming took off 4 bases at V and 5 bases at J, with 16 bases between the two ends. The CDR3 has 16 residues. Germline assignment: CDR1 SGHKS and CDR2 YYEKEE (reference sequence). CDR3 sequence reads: CASSRNIGEDNSPLHF. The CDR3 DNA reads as TGTGCCAGCAGCCGAAACATTGGGGAGGATAATTCACCCCTCCACTTT.

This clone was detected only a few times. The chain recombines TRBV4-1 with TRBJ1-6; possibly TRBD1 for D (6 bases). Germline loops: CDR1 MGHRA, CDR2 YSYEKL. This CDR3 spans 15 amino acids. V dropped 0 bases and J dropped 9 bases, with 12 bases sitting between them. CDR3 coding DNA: TGCGCCAGCAGCCAAGACTTACAGGGAATTTCACCCCTCCACTTT. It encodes CASSQDLQGISPLHF.

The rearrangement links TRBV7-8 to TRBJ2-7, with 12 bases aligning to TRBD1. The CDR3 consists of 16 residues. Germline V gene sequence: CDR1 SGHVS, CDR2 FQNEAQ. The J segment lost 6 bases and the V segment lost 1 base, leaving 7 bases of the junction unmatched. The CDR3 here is CASSLVSGTGGGEQYF. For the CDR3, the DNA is TGTGCCAGCAGCTTAGTCTCCGGGACAGGGGGCGGCGAGCAGTACTTC.

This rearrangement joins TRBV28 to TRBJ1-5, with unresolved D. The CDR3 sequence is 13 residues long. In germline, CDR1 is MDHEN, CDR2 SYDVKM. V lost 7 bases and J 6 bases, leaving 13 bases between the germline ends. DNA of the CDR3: TGTGCCAGCACCCTCTATCCCGCTCAGCCCCAGCATTTT. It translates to CASTLYPAQPQHF.

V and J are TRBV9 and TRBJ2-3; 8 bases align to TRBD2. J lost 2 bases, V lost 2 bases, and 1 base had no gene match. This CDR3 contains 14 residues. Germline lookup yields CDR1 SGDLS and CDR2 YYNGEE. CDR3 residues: CASSVSGNTDTQYF. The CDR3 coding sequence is TGTGCCAGCAGCGTTAGCGGGAACACAGATACGCAGTATTTT.

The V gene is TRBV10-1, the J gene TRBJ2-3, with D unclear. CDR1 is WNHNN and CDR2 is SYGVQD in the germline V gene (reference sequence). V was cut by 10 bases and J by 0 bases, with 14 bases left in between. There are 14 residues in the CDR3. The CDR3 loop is CANYGPQSTDTQYF. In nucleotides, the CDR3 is TGCGCCAACTACGGCCCCCAGAGCACAGATACGCAGTATTTT.

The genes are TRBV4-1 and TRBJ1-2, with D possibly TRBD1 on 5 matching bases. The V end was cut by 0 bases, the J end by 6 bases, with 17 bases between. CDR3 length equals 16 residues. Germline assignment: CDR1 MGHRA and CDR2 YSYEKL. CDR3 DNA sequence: TGCGCCAGCAGCCAAGATCGGGTAGGGGCGGTGGATGGCTACACCTTC. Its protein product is CASSQDRVGAVDGYTF.